This passage covers 20 T cell receptor beta chains from one sample sequenced in a study of blood T cells in healthy people across ages. For the second PCR, which ran for about 6 to 11 cycles, a sample-barcoded 5' primer and a J-beta primer mix were used. TCRdb itself ran the 5' RACE reads through MiXCR, one entry per CDR3 protein. Among about 680,000 distinct CDR3 sequences listed, about 52% were seen once. Input material: blood. The receptors come from a woman in her sixties or seventies in good health.

The chain links TRBV4-3 to TRBJ2-1; D call uncertain. CDR1 and CDR2 from the germline V gene are LGHNA and YSLEER. The V gene lost 1 base and the J gene lost 5 bases, with 6 bases spanning the gap. This CDR3 is built from 13 residues. The CDR3 spells CASSQGPDNEQFF. The CDR3, as DNA: TGCGCCAGCAGCCAAGGACCCGACAATGAGCAGTTCTTC.

The V gene is TRBV6-1, the J gene TRBJ2-1; no clear D gene. Germline V lookup: CDR1 MNHNS, CDR2 SASEGT. With 3 bases removed from V and 0 bases from J, the gap between germline ends came to 6 bases. This CDR3 has 14 residues. The CDR3, as DNA: TGTGCCAGCAGTGATCAACTCTCCTACAATGAGCAGTTCTTC. Its protein is CASSDQLSYNEQFF.

The chain couples TRBV10-3 to TRBJ1-1; no clear D gene. Trimming left V 2 bases short and J 0 bases short, with 7 bases between. CDR1 ENHRY and CDR2 SYGVKD come from the germline V gene. The CDR3 is 14 amino acids. The CDR3 spells CAISEMTMNTEAFF. The CDR3 DNA reads as TGTGCCATCAGTGAGATGACTATGAACACTGAAGCTTTCTTT.

The chain employs TRBV25-1 and TRBJ1-6; 7 bases fit TRBD1. The CDR3 has 12 amino acids. V shed 2 bases and J 12 bases; nucleotides not matched to a gene: 1. Germline-derived CDR1 and CDR2 are MGHDK and SYGVNS. The CDR3 protein is CASSEQGEPLHF. The CDR3 region has the DNA TGTGCCAGCAGTGAACAGGGGGAACCCCTCCACTTT.

This clonotype was seen a handful of times. The chain recombines TRBV5-6 with TRBJ2-7; the D call may be TRBD1 or TRBD2 (6 bases each). CDR3 length: 18 amino acids. The V gene lost 4 bases and the J gene lost 6 bases, with 29 bases spanning the gap. Germline V gene sequence: CDR1 SGHDT, CDR2 YYEEEE. This CDR3 is CASSPTLTFGGGEGEQYF. In nucleotides, the CDR3 is TGTGCCAGCAGCCCTACACTGACCTTTGGGGGCGGGGAAGGCGAGCAGTACTTC.

V usage is TRBV28 and J usage is TRBJ2-7; weak D call: TRBD1 (6 bases). V lost 7 bases, J lost 2 bases, and 15 bases lay in between. The CDR3 loop spans 14 amino acids. Germline CDR1 MDHEN, CDR2 SYDVKM. CDR3 in amino acids: CASTPPGQTYEQYF. DNA of the CDR3: TGTGCCAGCACCCCACCCGGACAGACCTACGAGCAGTACTTC.

The chain has TRBV7-9 and TRBJ2-7; TRBD2 matches at 7 bases. Germline V gene lookup returns CDR1 SEHNR and CDR2 FQNEAQ (reference sequence). Trimming removed 5 bases from V and 3 bases from J; junction bases left unmatched: 7. The CDR3 is made up of 14 amino acids. Here the CDR3 reads CASSLTSSNYEQYF. The CDR3 nucleotides are TGTGCCAGCAGCCTGACTAGCTCGAACTACGAGCAGTACTTC.

The chain is built from TRBV29-1 and TRBJ1-1; 8 positions match TRBD1. Germline V lookup: CDR1 SQVTM, CDR2 ANQGSEA. This CDR3 is built from 13 residues. Trimming cost V 6 bases and J 1 base; bases outside gene matches: 4. The CDR3 DNA reads TGCAGCGTCCACGGGACAGGGAACACTGAAGCTTTCTTT. Encoded protein: CSVHGTGNTEAFF.

The gene calls are TRBV6-2 or TRBV6-3 and TRBJ2-5, with TRBD1 matching over 7 bases. CDR3 length: 13 amino acids. The germline V gene has CDR1 MNHEY and CDR2 SVGEGT. The trim removed 0 bases at V and 5 bases at J, leaving 0 bases unmatched. CDR3 DNA sequence: TGTGCCAGCAGTTACTCGGACAGGGAGACCCAGTACTTC. Protein sequence: CASSYSDRETQYF.

The chain uses TRBV7-9 and TRBJ1-5; D might be TRBD1 (6 bases). Trimming took off 1 base at V and 2 bases at J, with 12 bases between the two ends. This CDR3 is built from 16 residues. CDR1 and CDR2 (germline): SEHNR, FQNEAQ (reference sequence). CDR3 sequence (DNA): TGTGCCAGCAGCTTAGTTCAGGGGCGAGGCAATCAGCCCCAGCATTTT. Translation gives CASSLVQGRGNQPQHF.

The rearrangement links TRBV3-1 to TRBJ2-3; TRBD2 matches 10 bases. CDR3 size: 15 residues. Germline trimming cut 5 bases from V and 2 bases from J; bases unmatched to any gene: 4. Germline V gene data show CDR1 as LGHDT and CDR2 as YNNKEL (reference sequence). This CDR3 is CASSGLAAYTDTQYF. DNA for the CDR3: TGTGCCAGCAGCGGACTAGCGGCCTACACAGATACGCAGTATTTT.

This clonotype was seen a handful of times. This rearrangement joins TRBV12-3 or TRBV12-4 to TRBJ2-4; 7 nucleotides line up with TRBD2. CDR3 size: 16 residues. J gave up 0 bases and V 8 bases, and 10 bases lay outside the gene matches. This CDR3 reads CASGLGGGVAKNIQYF. The CDR3 DNA reads TGTGCCAGCGGACTGGGGGGAGGGGTAGCCAAAAACATTCAGTACTTC.

This chain joins TRBV27 and TRBJ2-6; no definite D call. In germline, CDR1 is MNHEY, CDR2 SMNVEV (reference sequence). V was cut by 2 bases and J by 3 bases, with 11 bases left in between. The CDR3 loop spans 16 amino acids. The CDR3 coding sequence is TGTGCCAGCAGTTTAGGGAATATCGGTGGGGCCAACGTCCTGACTTTC. Protein sequence: CASSLGNIGGANVLTF.

This clonotype occurred many times. The chain combines TRBV7-9 with TRBJ2-7; 10 bases match TRBD2. The junction had 5 bases not matched to a gene; V was cut back by 4 bases and J by 2 bases. The CDR3 totals 15 residues. Germline assignment: CDR1 SEHNR and CDR2 FQNEAQ (reference sequence). Here the CDR3 reads CASSSRLAGAYEQYF. The CDR3 coding sequence is TGTGCCAGCAGCTCCCGGCTAGCGGGGGCCTACGAGCAGTACTTC.

At least ten counts were recorded for this clonotype. The chain employs TRBV7-2 and TRBJ2-5; 10 bases line up with TRBD2. The CDR3 is 15 residues long. The germline gives CDR1 SGHTA, CDR2 FQGNSA. Trimming took 8 bases from V and 11 from J; bases not matched to a gene: 17. CDR3 amino acids: CASSQSGRGNNEQYF. The DNA for the CDR3 is TGTGCCAGCTCCCAGAGCGGGAGGGGGAACAATGAGCAGTACTTC.

The rearrangement links TRBV5-8 to TRBJ1-4; unclear D gene. This CDR3 spans 15 amino acids. The V gene lost 4 bases and the J gene lost 0 bases, with 10 bases spanning the gap. Germline V gives CDR1 SGHTS, CDR2 YDEGEE. The CDR3 DNA sequence: TGTGCCAGCAGCCCCGGGATAGCAACTAATGAAAAACTGTTTTTT. It is translated as CASSPGIATNEKLFF.

J is TRBJ2-7 and V is TRBV27; 12 bases fit TRBD2. The V gene end was trimmed by 0 bases and the J gene end by 2 bases; junction bases not matched to a gene: 8. This CDR3 comprises 18 residues. Germline assignment: CDR1 MNHEY and CDR2 SMNVEV (reference sequence). The CDR3 bases are TGTGCCAGCAGTTTATCTTCTCTAGCGGGAGGGCCTCCCTACGAGCAGTACTTC. Protein sequence: CASSLSSLAGGPPYEQYF.

V gene TRBV7-2 combines with J gene TRBJ2-3, with D tentatively TRBD1 (5 bases). Trimming pared 5 bases from V and 4 bases from J, leaving 16 bases between. In germline, CDR1 is SGHTA, CDR2 FQGNSA. This CDR3 region has 15 residues. CDR3 amino acids: CASSRDSSVADTQYF. CDR3 coding DNA: TGTGCCAGCAGCAGAGACAGCTCCGTGGCAGATACGCAGTATTTT.

The sample holds a few counts of this clonotype. The chain links TRBV20-1 to TRBJ1-4; D is possibly TRBD1 (6 bases). This CDR3 comprises 14 residues. Trimming took off 0 bases at V and 7 bases at J, with 12 bases between the two ends. In germline, CDR1 is DFQATT, CDR2 SNEGSKA (reference sequence). The CDR3 region is CSARDPQGSEKLFF. The CDR3 DNA reads TGCAGTGCTAGAGATCCCCAGGGGAGTGAAAAACTGTTTTTT.

The chain joins TRBV20-1 to TRBJ2-7; 14 nucleotides align to TRBD2. The DNA end is a closer match to TRBJ2-5, so the J assignment may be wrong. The CDR3 loop spans 18 amino acids. Germline CDR1 and CDR2: DFQATT and SNEGSKA (reference sequence). CDR3 amino acids: CSASVLGLAGGKKETQYF. CDR3 nucleotides: TGCAGTGCTAGTGTTCTAGGACTAGCGGGAGGAAAAAAAGAGACCCAGTACTTC.